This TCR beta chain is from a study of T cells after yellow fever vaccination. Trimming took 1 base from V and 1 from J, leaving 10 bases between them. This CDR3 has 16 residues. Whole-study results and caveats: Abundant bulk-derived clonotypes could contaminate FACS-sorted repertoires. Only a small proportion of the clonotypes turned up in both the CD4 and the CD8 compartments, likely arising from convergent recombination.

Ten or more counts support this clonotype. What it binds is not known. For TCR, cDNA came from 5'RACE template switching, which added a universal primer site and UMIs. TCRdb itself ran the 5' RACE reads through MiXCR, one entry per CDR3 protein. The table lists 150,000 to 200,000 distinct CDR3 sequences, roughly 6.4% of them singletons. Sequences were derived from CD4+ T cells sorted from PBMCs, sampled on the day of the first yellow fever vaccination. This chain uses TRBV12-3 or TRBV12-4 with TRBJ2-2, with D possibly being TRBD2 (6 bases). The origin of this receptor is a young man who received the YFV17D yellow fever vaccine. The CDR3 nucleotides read TGTGCCAGCAGTTTAGGGAGCGGGCTGAACACCGGGGAGCTGTTTTTT. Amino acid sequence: CASSLGSGLNTGELFF.